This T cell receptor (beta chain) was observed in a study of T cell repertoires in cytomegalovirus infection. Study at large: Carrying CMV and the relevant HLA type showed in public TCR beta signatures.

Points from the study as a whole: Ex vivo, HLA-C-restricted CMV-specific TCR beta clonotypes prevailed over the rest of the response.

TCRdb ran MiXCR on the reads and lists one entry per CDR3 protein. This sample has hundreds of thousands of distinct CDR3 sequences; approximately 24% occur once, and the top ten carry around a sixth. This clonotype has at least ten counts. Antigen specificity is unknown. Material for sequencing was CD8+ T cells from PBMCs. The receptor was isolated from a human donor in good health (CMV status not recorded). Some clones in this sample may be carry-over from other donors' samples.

CDR3 in amino acids: CASSLGPSGQPLNEQFF. DNA of the CDR3: TGCGCCAGCAGCTTGGGCCCCTCGGGACAGCCCCTCAATGAGCAGTTCTTC. The chain joins TRBV5-1 to TRBJ2-1, with 7 bases fitting TRBD1. Germline CDR1 is SGHRS and CDR2 is YFSETQ. The CDR3 loop spans 17 amino acids. The V gene end was trimmed by 0 bases and the J gene end by 6 bases; junction bases not matched to a gene: 12.